The 3 T cell receptor beta chains below all came from one sample that was sequenced in a study of CD8 T cells in ankylosing spondylitis. TCRdb processed the 5' RACE reads anew with MiXCR; each CDR3 protein has one entry. Of 250,000 or so distinct CDR3 sequences in the sample, under 30% were seen once. The sample was blood, either unsorted or a sorted T cell fraction (not recorded which). The receptors here all came from a male donor with ankylosing spondylitis or in good health (not recorded which).

The rearrangement links TRBV3-1 to TRBJ1-5, with D possibly TRBD1 on 5 matching bases. From germline, CDR1 is LGHDT and CDR2 YNNKEL (reference sequence). The CDR3 covers 14 residues. Trimming pared 2 bases from V and 6 bases from J, leaving 11 bases between. CDR3 bases: TGTGCCAGCAGCCAATTAGGGGACGGTCAGCCCCAGCATTTT. Translating it yields CASSQLGDGQPQHF.

This clonotype has only a few counts. CDR3 sequence: CSADRTGGSSPLHF. The CDR3 DNA reads TGCAGTGCCGATAGGACAGGGGGCTCTTCACCCCTCCACTTT. V and J are TRBV20-1 and TRBJ1-6; 11 bases are a match to TRBD1. V lost 6 bases, J lost 9 bases, and 7 bases stayed unmatched. From germline, CDR1 is DFQATT and CDR2 SNEGSKA (reference sequence). The CDR3 loop spans 14 amino acids.

This clonotype was detected a few times. This chain links TRBV6-1 with TRBJ2-7; D is uncertain. The CDR3 totals 11 residues. The germline V gene encodes CDR1 MNHNS and CDR2 SASEGT. With 4 bases removed from V and 6 bases from J, the gap between germline ends came to 7 bases. CDR3 nucleotides: TGTGCCAGCAGTGTCCCATTCGAGCAGTACTTC. It codes for CASSVPFEQYF.